This T cell receptor beta chain was profiled in a study of regulatory T cells in long-lasting Graves disease. Across the study: Less than 3 months of antithyroid drugs had been taken by newly diagnosed Graves' patients.

In germline, CDR1 is SEHNR, CDR2 FQNEAQ (reference sequence). The CDR3 runs 12 residues. V lost 4 bases and J 8 bases, leaving 11 bases between the germline ends. Documented time point: newly diagnosed GD, antithyroid drugs for less than 3 months. Construction of the TCR library relied on RNA isolated from PBMCs. In this cohort, patients came from an endocrinology department located in Xi'an, China. For TCR beta, libraries came from iRepertoire HTBI primers and Arm-PCR of CDR3 regions. As handled by the study authors: Some 60 TRBV and 14 TRBJ segments were identified across samples. Each CDR3 protein gets one entry after TCRdb re-called the multiplex PCR reads with MiXCR. These V and J calls rely on TCRdb rather than the paper's analysis. The data contain hundreds of thousands of distinct CDR3 sequences, about 16% of them singletons. This clonotype came up a few times. This sample also belongs to another study, concerning T cells in Graves' hyperthyroidism and ophthalmopathy.

The clonotype was recovered from a woman between 40 and 65 years old with Graves disease. The sequenced sample was peripheral blood mononuclear cells (PBMCs), obtained at new diagnosis, from a patient treated with antithyroid drugs. The genes are TRBV7-9 and TRBJ1-2, with D perhaps TRBD1 (6 bases). In nucleotides, the CDR3 is TGTGCCAGCAGCTCCTTGGACAGCGGCTACACCTTC. This codes for CASSSLDSGYTF.